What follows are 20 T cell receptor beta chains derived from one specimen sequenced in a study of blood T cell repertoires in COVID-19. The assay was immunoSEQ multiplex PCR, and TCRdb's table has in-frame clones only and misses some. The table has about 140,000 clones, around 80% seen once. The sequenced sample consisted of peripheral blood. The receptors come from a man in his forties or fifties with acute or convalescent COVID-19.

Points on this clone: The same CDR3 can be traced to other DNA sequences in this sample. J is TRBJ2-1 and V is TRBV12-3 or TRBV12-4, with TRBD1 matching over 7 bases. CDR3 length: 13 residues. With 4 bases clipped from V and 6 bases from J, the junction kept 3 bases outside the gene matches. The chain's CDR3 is CASSSDRSNEQFF. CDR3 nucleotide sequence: TGTGCCAGCAGTTCGGACAGGTCCAATGAGCAGTTCTTC.

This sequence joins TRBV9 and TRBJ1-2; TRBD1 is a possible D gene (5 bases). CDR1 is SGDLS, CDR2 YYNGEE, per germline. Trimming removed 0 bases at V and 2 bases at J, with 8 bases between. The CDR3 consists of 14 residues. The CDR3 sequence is CASSVGAGNYGYTF. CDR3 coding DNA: TGTGCCAGCAGCGTAGGAGCAGGGAACTATGGCTACACCTTC.

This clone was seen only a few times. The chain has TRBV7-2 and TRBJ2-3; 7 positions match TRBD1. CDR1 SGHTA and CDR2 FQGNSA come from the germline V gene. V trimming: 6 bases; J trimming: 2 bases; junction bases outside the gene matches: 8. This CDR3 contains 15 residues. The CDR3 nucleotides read TGTGCCAGCAGTCCAGGGGGACGATCCACAGATACGCAGTATTTT. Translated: CASSPGGRSTDTQYF.

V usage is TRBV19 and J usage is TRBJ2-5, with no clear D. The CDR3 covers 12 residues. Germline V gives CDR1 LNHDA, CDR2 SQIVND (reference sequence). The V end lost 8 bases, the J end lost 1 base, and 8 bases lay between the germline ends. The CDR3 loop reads CASRDTQETQYF. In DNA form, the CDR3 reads TGTGCCAGTCGAGACACCCAAGAGACCCAGTACTTC.

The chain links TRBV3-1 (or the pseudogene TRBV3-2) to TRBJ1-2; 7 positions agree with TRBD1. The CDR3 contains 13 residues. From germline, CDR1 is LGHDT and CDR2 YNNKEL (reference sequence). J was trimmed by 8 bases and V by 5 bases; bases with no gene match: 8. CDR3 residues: CASSGQDGRGYTF. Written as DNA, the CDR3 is TGTGCCAGCAGCGGACAGGACGGTAGGGGCTACACCTTC.

The CDR3 loop is CASSLTAGGLNTEAFF. CDR3 DNA: TGTGCCAGCAGCTTAACCGCCGGGGGGTTGAACACTGAAGCTTTCTTT. The chain employs TRBV11-2 and TRBJ1-1, with D tentatively TRBD1 (5 bases). The CDR3 runs to 16 residues. From germline, CDR1 is SGHAT and CDR2 FQNNGV. Trimming removed 2 bases at V and 0 bases at J, with 13 bases between.

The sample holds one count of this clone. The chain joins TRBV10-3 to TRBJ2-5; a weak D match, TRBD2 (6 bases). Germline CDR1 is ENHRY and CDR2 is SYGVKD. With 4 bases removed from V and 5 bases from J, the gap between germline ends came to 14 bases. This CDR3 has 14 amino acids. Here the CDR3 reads CAISGVGDLETQYF. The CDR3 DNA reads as TGTGCCATCAGTGGGGTAGGGGACTTGGAGACCCAGTACTTC.

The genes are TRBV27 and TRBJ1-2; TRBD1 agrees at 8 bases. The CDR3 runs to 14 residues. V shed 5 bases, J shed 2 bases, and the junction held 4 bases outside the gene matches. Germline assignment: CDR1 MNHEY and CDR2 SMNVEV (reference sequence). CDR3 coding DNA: TGTGCCAGCAGTCAACAGGGGGGAAACTATGGCTACACCTTC. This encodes CASSQQGGNYGYTF.

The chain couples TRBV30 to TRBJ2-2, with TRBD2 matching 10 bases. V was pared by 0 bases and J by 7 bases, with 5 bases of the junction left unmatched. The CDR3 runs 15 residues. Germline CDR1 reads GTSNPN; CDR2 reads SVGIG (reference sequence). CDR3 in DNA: TGTGCCTGGAGTGTGAGCGGGGGGGAAGACGGGGAGCTGTTTTTT. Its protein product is CAWSVSGGEDGELFF.

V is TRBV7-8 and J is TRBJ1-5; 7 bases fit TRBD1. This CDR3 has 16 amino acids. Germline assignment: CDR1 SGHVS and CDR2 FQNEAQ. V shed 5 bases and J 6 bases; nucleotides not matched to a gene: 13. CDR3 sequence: CASSPEGQNWGQPQHF. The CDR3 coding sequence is TGTGCCAGCAGCCCGGAGGGACAGAATTGGGGTCAGCCCCAGCATTTT.

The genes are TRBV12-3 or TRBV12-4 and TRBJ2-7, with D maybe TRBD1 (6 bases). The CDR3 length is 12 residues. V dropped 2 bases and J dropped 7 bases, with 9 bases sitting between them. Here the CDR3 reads CASSLSRGEQYF. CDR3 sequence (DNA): TGTGCCAGCAGTTTATCAAGGGGGGAGCAGTACTTC.

CDR3 in amino acids: CASSVGGSPLHF. The DNA of the CDR3 is TGTGCCAGCAGCGTAGGAGGTTCACCCCTCCACTTT. The chain recombines TRBV9 with TRBJ1-6; D unclear. This CDR3 spans 12 amino acids. Trimming took off 0 bases at V and 9 bases at J, with 4 bases between the two ends. Germline CDR1 SGDLS, CDR2 YYNGEE.

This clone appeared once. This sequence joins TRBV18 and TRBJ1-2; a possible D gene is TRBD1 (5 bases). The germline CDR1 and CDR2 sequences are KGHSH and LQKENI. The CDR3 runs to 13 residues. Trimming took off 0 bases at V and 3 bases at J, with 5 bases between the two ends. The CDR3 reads CASSPPRDYGYTF. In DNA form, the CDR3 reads TGTGCCAGCTCACCACCCAGGGACTATGGCTACACCTTC. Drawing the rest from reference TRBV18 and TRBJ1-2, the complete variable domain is NAGVMQNPRHLVRRRGQEARLRCSPMKGHSHVYWYRQLPEEGLKFMVYLQKENIIDESGMPKERFSAEFPKEGPSILRIQQVVRGDSAAYFCASSPPRDYGYTFGSGTRLTVV.

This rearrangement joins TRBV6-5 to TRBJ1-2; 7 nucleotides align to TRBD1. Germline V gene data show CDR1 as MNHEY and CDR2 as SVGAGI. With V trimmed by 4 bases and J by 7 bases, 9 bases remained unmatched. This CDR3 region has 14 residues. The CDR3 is CASSSLDRAPGYTF. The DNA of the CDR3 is TGTGCCAGCAGTTCTCTTGACAGGGCGCCTGGCTACACCTTC.

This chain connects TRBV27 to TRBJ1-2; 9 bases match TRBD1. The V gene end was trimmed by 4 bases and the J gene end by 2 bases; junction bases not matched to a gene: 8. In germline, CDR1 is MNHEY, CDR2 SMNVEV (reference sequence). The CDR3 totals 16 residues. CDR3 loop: CASSSPGTGRNYGYTF. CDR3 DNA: TGTGCCAGCAGTTCCCCCGGGACAGGGCGCAACTATGGCTACACCTTC.

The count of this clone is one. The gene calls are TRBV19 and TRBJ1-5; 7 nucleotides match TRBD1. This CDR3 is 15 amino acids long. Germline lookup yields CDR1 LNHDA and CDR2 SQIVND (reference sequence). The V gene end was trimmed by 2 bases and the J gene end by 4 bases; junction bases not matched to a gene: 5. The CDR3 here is CASSIRGTANQPQHF. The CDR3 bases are TGTGCCAGTAGTATACGGGGGACAGCTAATCAGCCCCAGCATTTT. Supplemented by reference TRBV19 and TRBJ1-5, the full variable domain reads DGGITQSPKYLFRKEGQNVTLSCEQNLNHDAMYWYRQDPGQGLRLIYYSQIVNDFQKGDIAEGYSVSREKKESFPLTVTSAQKNPTAFYLCASSIRGTANQPQHFGDGTRLSIL.

The CDR3 DNA is TGTGCCAGCAGCGTAGTAGCCAGGGGCTCTGGAAACACCATATATTTT. Translating gives CASSVVARGSGNTIYF. The chain uses TRBV9 and TRBJ1-3; TRBD1 is a possible D gene (6 bases). Trimming stripped 0 bases from V and 0 bases from J, with 10 bases between. CDR1 is SGDLS and CDR2 is YYNGEE in the germline V gene. This CDR3 is built from 16 residues.

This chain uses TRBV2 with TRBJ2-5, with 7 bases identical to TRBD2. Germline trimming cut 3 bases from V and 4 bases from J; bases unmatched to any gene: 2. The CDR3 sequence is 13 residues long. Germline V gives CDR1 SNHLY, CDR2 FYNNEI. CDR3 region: CASSDGGGETQYF. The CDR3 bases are TGTGCCAGCAGTGATGGCGGGGGAGAGACCCAGTACTTC.

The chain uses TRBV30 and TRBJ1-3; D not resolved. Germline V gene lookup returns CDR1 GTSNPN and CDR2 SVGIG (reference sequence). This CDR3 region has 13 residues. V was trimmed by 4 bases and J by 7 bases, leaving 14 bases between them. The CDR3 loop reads CAWIPPGFNTIYF. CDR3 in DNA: TGTGCCTGGATCCCTCCGGGGTTCAACACCATATATTTT.

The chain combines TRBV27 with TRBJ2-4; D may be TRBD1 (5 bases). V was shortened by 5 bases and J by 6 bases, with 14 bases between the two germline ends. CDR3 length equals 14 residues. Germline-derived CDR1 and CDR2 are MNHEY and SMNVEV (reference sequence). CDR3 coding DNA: TGTGCCAGCAGTCCCGAGTGGGGCTCAAACATTCAGTACTTC. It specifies CASSPEWGSNIQYF.